Below are 11 T cell receptor beta chains sequenced from a single sample in a study of cytotoxic CD8 clonotypes in ibrutinib-treated CLL. Method: immunoSEQ multiplex PCR; TCRdb's copy keeps in-frame clones and lacks some. The table lists roughly 150,000 clones, around nine tenths of them singletons. The sequencing used PBMCs, collected at disease progression, from a patient treated with ibrutinib. Receptor source: a human donor with chronic lymphocytic leukemia.

V usage is TRBV18 and J usage is TRBJ2-7, with D possibly called TRBD1 or TRBD2 (5 bases each). This CDR3 has 15 residues. V was shortened by 2 bases and J by 2 bases, with 13 bases between the two germline ends. Germline loops: CDR1 KGHSH, CDR2 LQKENI. The CDR3 region is CASSPNRDLPYEQYF. The CDR3 nucleotides read TGTGCCAGCTCACCAAACCGGGACCTACCCTACGAGCAGTACTTC.

The table lists this clone with a count of one. This rearrangement joins TRBV6-6 to TRBJ2-3; 9 bases line up with TRBD1. Germline V CDR1 and CDR2: MNHNY, SVGAGI (reference sequence). This CDR3 has 16 residues. V lost 0 bases, J lost 6 bases, and 7 bases stayed unmatched. CDR3 loop: CASSYSRDRAPDTQYF. In nucleotides, the CDR3 is TGTGCCAGCAGTTACTCCCGGGACAGGGCGCCCGATACGCAGTATTTT.

V usage is TRBV5-1 and J usage is TRBJ2-3; 7 positions match TRBD2. The germline CDR1 and CDR2 sequences are SGHRS and YFSETQ. The CDR3 sequence is 13 residues long. Trimming at V came to 5 bases and at J to 5 bases, leaving 5 bases not matched to a gene. CDR3 coding DNA: TGCGCCAGCAGGGCGGGAGAGGAAGATACGCAGTATTTT. It yields the protein CASRAGEEDTQYF.

The gene calls are TRBV7-2 and TRBJ2-7; TRBD2 aligns across 10 bases. Germline assignment: CDR1 SGHTA and CDR2 FQGNSA. V shed 2 bases, J shed 5 bases, and the junction held 6 bases outside the gene matches. The CDR3 loop spans 15 amino acids. The CDR3 is CASSLKAGGSHEQYF. The CDR3 DNA sequence: TGTGCCAGCAGCTTAAAAGCGGGAGGGTCCCACGAGCAGTACTTC.

The V call is TRBV18, the J call TRBJ2-5, with 8 bases matching TRBD2. The CDR3 is 16 amino acids. Unmatched junction bases numbered 9, after V lost 3 bases and J lost 3 bases. Germline lookup yields CDR1 KGHSH and CDR2 LQKENI. Here the CDR3 DNA reads TGTGCCAGCTCACCGTTGCCTAGCGGGCGAAAAGAGACCCAGTACTTC. Translated, it gives CASSPLPSGRKETQYF. The entire variable domain, with the rest obtained from reference TRBV18 and TRBJ2-5, is as follows: NAGVMQNPRHLVRRRGQEARLRCSPMKGHSHVYWYRQLPEEGLKFMVYLQKENIIDESGMPKERFSAEFPKEGPSILRIQQVVRGDSAAYFCASSPLPSGRKETQYFGPGTRLLVL.

In its sample, this clone was seen once. The V and J genes are TRBV9 and TRBJ1-1; a possible D gene is TRBD1 (6 bases). CDR3 length equals 14 residues. CDR1 is SGDLS and CDR2 is YYNGEE in the germline V gene. The V end lost 0 bases, the J end lost 3 bases, and 9 bases lay between the germline ends. The DNA for the CDR3 is TGTGCCAGCAGCGTAGGGCCAGGGGACACTGAAGCTTTCTTT. Amino acid sequence: CASSVGPGDTEAFF.

This clone was counted only a few times. V is TRBV25-1 and J is TRBJ2-7; the D gene could be TRBD1 or TRBD2 (5 bases each). V lost 8 bases and J 4 bases, leaving 15 bases between the germline ends. Per the germline V gene, CDR1 is MGHDK and CDR2 is SYGVNS. The CDR3 spans 13 residues. The CDR3 DNA is TGTGCCAGCGTCCGGGGCCCTGGTTACGAGCAGTACTTC. It codes for CASVRGPGYEQYF.

This clone was observed once. This chain links TRBV11-3 with TRBJ2-6; D not certain. Trimming pared 1 base from V and 2 bases from J, leaving 9 bases between. This CDR3 comprises 16 residues. The germline gives CDR1 SGHNT, CDR2 YENEEA. CDR3 amino acids: CASSLGRSAGANVLTF. The DNA of the CDR3 is TGTGCCAGCAGCTTAGGTAGAAGTGCTGGGGCCAACGTCCTGACTTTC.

The chain recombines TRBV5-1 with TRBJ2-1, with 13 positions matching TRBD2. The CDR3 sequence is 18 residues long. J gave up 0 bases and V 2 bases, and 5 bases lay outside the gene matches. CDR1 is SGHRS and CDR2 is YFSETQ in the germline V gene. In DNA form, the CDR3 reads TGCGCCAGCAGCTTAGGGACTAGCGGGGCCAGCTCCTACAATGAGCAGTTCTTC. Protein: CASSLGTSGASSYNEQFF.

The V gene is TRBV6-5, the J gene TRBJ1-1, with D unresolved. Germline-derived CDR1 and CDR2 are MNHEY and SVGAGI. Trimming shortened V by 4 bases and J by 10 bases, and 7 bases separated the two germline ends. This CDR3 contains 10 residues. For the CDR3, the DNA is TGTGCCAGCAGTTGGGGAGGAGCTTTCTTT. Encoded protein: CASSWGGAFF.

This chain joins TRBV27 and TRBJ1-2, with D possibly TRBD1 on 6 matching bases. The V gene's germline CDR1 is MNHEY and CDR2 SMNVEV (reference sequence). The CDR3 totals 15 residues. Trimming removed 0 bases at V and 4 bases at J, with 12 bases between. CDR3 protein: CASSLSFAGAYGYTF. As DNA, the CDR3 is TGTGCCAGCAGTTTATCTTTCGCAGGGGCCTATGGCTACACCTTC.